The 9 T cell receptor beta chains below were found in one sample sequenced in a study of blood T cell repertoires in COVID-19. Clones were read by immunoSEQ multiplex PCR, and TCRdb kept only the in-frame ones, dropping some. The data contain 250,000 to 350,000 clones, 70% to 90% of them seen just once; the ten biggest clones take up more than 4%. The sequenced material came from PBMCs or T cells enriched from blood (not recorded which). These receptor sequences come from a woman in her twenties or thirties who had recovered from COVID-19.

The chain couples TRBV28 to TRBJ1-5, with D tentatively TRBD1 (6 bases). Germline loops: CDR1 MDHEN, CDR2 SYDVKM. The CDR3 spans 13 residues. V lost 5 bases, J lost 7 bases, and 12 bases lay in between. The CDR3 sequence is CASSLPRGQPQHF. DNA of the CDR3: TGTGCCAGCAGTCTCCCCAGGGGCCAGCCCCAGCATTTT.

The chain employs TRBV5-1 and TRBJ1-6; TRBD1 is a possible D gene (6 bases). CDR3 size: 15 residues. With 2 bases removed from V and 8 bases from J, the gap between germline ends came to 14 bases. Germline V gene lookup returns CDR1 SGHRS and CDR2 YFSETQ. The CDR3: CASSLNADSYSPLHF. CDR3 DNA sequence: TGCGCCAGCAGCTTAAATGCGGACAGCTATTCACCCCTCCACTTT. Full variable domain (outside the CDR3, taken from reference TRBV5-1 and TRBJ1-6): KAGVTQTPRYLIKTRGQQVTLSCSPISGHRSVSWYQQTPGQGLQFLFEYFSETQRNKGNFPGRFSGRQFSNSRSEMNVSTLELGDSALYLCASSLNADSYSPLHFGNGTRLTVT.

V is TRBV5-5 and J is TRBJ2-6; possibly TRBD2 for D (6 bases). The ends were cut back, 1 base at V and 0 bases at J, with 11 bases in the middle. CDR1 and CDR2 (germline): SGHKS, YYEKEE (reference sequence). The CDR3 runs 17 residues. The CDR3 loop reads CASSLRQDYSGANVLTF. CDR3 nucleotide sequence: TGTGCCAGCAGCTTGAGGCAGGACTACTCTGGGGCCAACGTCCTGACTTTC.

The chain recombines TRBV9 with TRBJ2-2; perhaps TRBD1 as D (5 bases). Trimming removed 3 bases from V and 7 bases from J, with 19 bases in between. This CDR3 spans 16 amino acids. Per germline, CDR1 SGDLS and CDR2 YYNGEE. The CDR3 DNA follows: TGTGCCAGCAGCGATCCCTTGGGTGGGGCCGGCGGGGAGCTGTTTTTT. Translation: CASSDPLGGAGGELFF.

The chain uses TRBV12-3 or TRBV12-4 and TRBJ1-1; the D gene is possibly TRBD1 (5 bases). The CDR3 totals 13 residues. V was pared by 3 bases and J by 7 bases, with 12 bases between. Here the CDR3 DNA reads TGTGCCAGCAGTTTCTCGGGGGGGGTTGAAGCTTTCTTT. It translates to CASSFSGGVEAFF.

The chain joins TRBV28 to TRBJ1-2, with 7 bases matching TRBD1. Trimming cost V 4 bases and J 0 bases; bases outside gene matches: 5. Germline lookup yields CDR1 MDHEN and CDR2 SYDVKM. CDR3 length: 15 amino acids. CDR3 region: CASSSGTVSNYGYTF. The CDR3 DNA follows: TGTGCCAGCAGTTCCGGGACAGTGTCTAACTATGGCTACACCTTC.

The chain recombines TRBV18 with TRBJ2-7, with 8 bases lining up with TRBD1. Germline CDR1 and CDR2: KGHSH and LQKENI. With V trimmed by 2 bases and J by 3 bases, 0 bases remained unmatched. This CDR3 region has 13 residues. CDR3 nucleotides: TGTGCCAGCTCACCAGGGACAGGCTACGAGCAGTACTTC. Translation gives CASSPGTGYEQYF.

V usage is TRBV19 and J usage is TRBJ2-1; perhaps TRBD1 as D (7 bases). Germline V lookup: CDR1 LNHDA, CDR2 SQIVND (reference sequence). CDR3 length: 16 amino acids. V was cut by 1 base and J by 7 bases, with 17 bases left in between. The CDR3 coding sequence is TGTGCCAGTAGTATAGCCCCTTCGACAGGGAGGAATGAGCAGTTCTTC. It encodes CASSIAPSTGRNEQFF.

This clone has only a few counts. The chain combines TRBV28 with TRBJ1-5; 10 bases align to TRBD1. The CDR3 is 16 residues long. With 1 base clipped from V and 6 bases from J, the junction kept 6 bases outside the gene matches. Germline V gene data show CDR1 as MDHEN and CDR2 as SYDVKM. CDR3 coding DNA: TGTGCCAGCAGTTTATCCCCGACAGGGGGCGGTCAGCCCCAGCATTTT. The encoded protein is CASSLSPTGGGQPQHF.